This T cell receptor beta chain was profiled in a study of graft-versus-host responses after intestinal transplantation. In the study overall: Multivisceral, liver-intestinal, or isolated intestinal transplants were given to recipients. Anti-thymocyte globulin served as induction for all recipients, who then took tacrolimus and steroids for about three years. Study findings and constraints: Recipient-marrow GvH clones were detected, some having first appeared in ileum or blood. Peak circulating GvH clone levels tracked with early post-transplant HvG declines.

Trimming cost V 8 bases and J 1 base, with 12 bases left between them. This CDR3 contains 14 residues. Germline V CDR1 and CDR2: MDHEN, SYDVKM. This clone showed up just once. Its antigen is unknown. Some clones are missing from TCRdb's copy, which holds only in-frame ones; the method was immunoSEQ multiplex PCR. The sample includes some 25,000 clones, 90% to 95% seen only once; the top ten take around 2%. The TCR was taken from a human patient who received an intestinal transplant, so some T cells may come from the graft donor. This chain links TRBV28 with TRBJ1-5; the D is unclear. Specimen: PBMCs, collected approximately 39 days after intestinal transplant. The CDR3 bases are TGTGCCAGCCTTAAGGGTGGGAGCAATCAGCCCCAGCATTTT. As protein: CASLKGGSNQPQHF.